This T cell receptor (beta chain) was identified during a study of CD8+ T cells in alopecia areata. RNA was extracted and reverse transcribed into cDNA as the sequencing template. Libraries were prepared by immunoSEQ multiplex PCR; TCRdb keeps only in-frame clonotypes and omits some of them. The sample lists some 100,000 clones; around two fifths were seen once. V dropped 0 bases and J dropped 4 bases, with 10 bases sitting between them. The length of the CDR3 is 15 residues. Looked up from germline, CDR1 is MNHNY and CDR2 is SVGAGI (reference sequence). V and J are TRBV6-6 and TRBJ1-5; D might be TRBD1 (6 bases). The clonotype originates from a human donor with alopecia areata. The specimen sequenced was CD4+ T cells sorted from blood. CDR3 sequence (DNA): TGTGCCAGCAGTTACTCGAGACAGGTGAATCAGCCCCAGCATTTT. Its translation: CASSYSRQVNQPQHF.